This T cell receptor (beta chain) was profiled in a study of OX40 agonist ivuxolimab in advanced cancers. With respect to the entire study: Ivuxolimab was a fully human IgG2 agonistic monoclonal antibody targeting the costimulatory receptor OX40 (CD134). Partial responses were achieved by three dose-escalation patients, of whom one had hepatocellular carcinoma and two had cutaneous melanoma. Among the approximately 50 dose-escalation patients, 19 had hepatocellular carcinoma, about 15 melanoma, 9 renal cell carcinoma and 9 head and neck cancer. In the dose-escalation cohort, around 80% of patients were male, and the mean age was roughly 60 years with a range of roughly 23 to 90. Patients were allowed to have had prior anti-PD-1, anti-PD-L1 or anti-CTLA-4 therapy, and more than 35% of the dose-escalation patients had been treated with checkpoint inhibitors. Intravenous ivuxolimab was administered to patients every 2 weeks at six dose levels: 0.01, 0.1, 0.3, 1.5, 3 and 10 mg/kg. The paper covers the monotherapy dose-escalation part of the phase I ivuxolimab trial, which included N of about 56 patients. The purpose of peripheral TCRbeta sequencing was to test whether ivuxolimab changed TCR sequence diversity and led to clonal T-cell expansion.

For sequencing of the TCRbeta CDR3 region, genomic DNA was extracted from the sorted cells. The immunoSEQ Assay was used for sequencing of TCRbeta CDR3 regions. The immuneACCESS repertoire file appears here via TCRdb, limited to in-frame rearrangements. These files lack a portion of the clones; in checked studies, under half of the deficit traces to unresolved V genes, and the cause of the others is not known. Within this sample are approximately 100,000 clones, with roughly 88% of them counted one time only. 3.8% of the sample comes from the top ten. What the research found in general, with its limitations: After ivuxolimab, expanded clones were on average more numerous among CD8+ T cells than among CD4+ T cells. Low levels of normalized T-cell clonal expansion were also seen in some patients who did not respond. At doses of 0.1 to 3.0 mg/kg, clonal expansion of both CD4+ and CD8+ blood T cells was observed from baseline to week 6. The antigen specificity of the clonally expanded peripheral T cells was not determined. Partial responders in the 0.1-3.0 mg/kg groups had among the lowest normalized peripheral clonal expansion, especially among CD8+ T cells.

The trial excluded patients who had a history of autoimmune disease or were on systemic immunosuppression. Peripheral blood for TCR sequencing was drawn from every dose cohort at baseline, at cycle 4 day 1 and at cycle 7 day 1. The samples were drawn from a first-in-human, open-label, multicenter phase I dose-escalation trial of ivuxolimab. Adults with locally advanced or metastatic melanoma, renal cell, hepatocellular, or head and neck squamous cell carcinoma were enrolled in the trial. Before TCR sequencing, CD4+ and CD8+ T cells were separately sorted from peripheral blood. This clone turned up a few times. This receptor's antigen is unknown. Germline and junction disagree at one end, which may indicate a read error. The sample consisted of CD4+ or CD8+ T cells sorted from blood, taken in a trial of the OX40 agonist ivuxolimab. The receptor comes from an adult with an advanced solid tumor such as melanoma, head and neck, liver or kidney cancer.

Here is the DNA: TGTGCCAGCAGCTTAGACCTCCAAATTCTGTACTTC. It codes for CASSLDLQILYF. This sequence uses TRBV11-2 and TRBJ2-4, with no confident D gene call. Per the germline V gene, SGHAT is the CDR1 and FQNNGV is the CDR2. Inclusive of the bounding cysteine and phenylalanine, the CDR3 is 12 residues long. The DNA shown is the 36-base CDR3, in frame from base 1.